Below, one TCR beta chain is given with its context. This sample was included in a study of control samples from healthy donors and cancer patients. TCRdb's copy holds only in-frame clones and misses some; the assay was immunoSEQ multiplex PCR. The sample yields roughly 120,000 clones, 85% to 90% seen once. The sample taken for sequencing was PBMCs. The sequence was obtained from a woman aged 55-70 years with lung cancer.

DNA for the CDR3: TGTGCCAGCACCTCCGTGGGGGCGCATTCCGGGGAGCTGTTTTTT. Amino acid sequence: CASTSVGAHSGELFF. V gene TRBV7-2 combines with J gene TRBJ2-2; D may be TRBD1 (6 bases). V lost 7 bases to trimming and J lost 6 bases, with 18 bases between them. Germline V gene data show CDR1 as SGHTA and CDR2 as FQGNSA. The CDR3 contains 15 residues. The whole variable domain, remainder taken from reference TRBV7-2 and TRBJ2-2, is GAGVSQSPSNKVTEKGKDVELRCDPISGHTALYWYRQSLGQGLEFLIYFQGNSAPDKSGLPSDRFSAERTGGSVSTLTIQRTQQEDSAVYLCASTSVGAHSGELFFGEGSRLTVL.